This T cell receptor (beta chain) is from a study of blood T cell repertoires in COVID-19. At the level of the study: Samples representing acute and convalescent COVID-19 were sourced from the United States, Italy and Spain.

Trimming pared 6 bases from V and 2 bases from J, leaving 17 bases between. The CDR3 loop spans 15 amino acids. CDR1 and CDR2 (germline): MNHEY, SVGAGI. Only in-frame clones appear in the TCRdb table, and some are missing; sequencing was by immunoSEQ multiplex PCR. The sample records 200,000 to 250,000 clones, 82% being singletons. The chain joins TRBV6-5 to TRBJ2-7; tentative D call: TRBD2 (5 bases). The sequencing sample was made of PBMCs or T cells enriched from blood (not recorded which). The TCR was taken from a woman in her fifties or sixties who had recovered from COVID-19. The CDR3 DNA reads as TGTGCCAGCAGCCCCGTGGTGGGGAGTACCTACGAGCAGTACTTC. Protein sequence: CASSPVVGSTYEQYF.